The present entry profiles one T cell receptor beta chain with its context. Its target is unknown. These data originate in a study of T cell clones after liver transplantation. Study as a whole: Standard immunosuppression, with no induction, continued until 12-24 months after transplant. Draws occurred before transplant, before withdrawal, and after complete or failed withdrawal. Overall study results and limits: These preliminary findings come from unstandardized post-transplant sampling times. Graft donor-reactive T cells possibly entered the graft instead of undergoing deletion.

The protocol was immunoSEQ multiplex PCR, while the TCRdb copy is restricted to in-frame clones and leaves out a portion. The table records around 100,000 clones, around 80% of them present only once. The CDR3 extends over 12 amino acids. Trimming took off 4 bases at V and 8 bases at J, with 9 bases between the two ends. Germline V gives CDR1 SGHNT, CDR2 YENEEA. The receptor comes from a human patient who received a liver transplant. T cells may partly derive from the graft donor. The source material was CD4+ T cells from blood, sampled approximately 45 months after liver transplant. The chain joins TRBV11-3 to TRBJ2-1, with D possibly matching TRBD1 (5 bases). CDR3 sequence reads: CASSSSGYEQFF. CDR3 DNA sequence: TGTGCCAGCAGCTCATCAGGGTATGAGCAGTTCTTC.